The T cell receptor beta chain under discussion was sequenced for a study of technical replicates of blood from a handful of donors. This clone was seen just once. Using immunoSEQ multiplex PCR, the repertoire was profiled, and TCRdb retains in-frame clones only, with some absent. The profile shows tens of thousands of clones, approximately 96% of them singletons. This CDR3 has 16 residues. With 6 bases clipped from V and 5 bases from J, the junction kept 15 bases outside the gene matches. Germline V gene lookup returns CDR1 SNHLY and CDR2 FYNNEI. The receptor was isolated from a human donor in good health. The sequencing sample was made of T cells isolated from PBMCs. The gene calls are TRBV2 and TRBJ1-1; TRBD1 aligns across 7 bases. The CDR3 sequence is CASSPTTGLLGTEAFF. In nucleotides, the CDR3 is TGTGCCAGCAGCCCGACGACAGGGTTATTGGGAACTGAAGCTTTCTTT.